Given below is one T cell receptor (beta chain) in context. What it recognizes is unknown. This sample is part of a study of cytomegalovirus exposure and HLA in healthy donors. The PCR used 60 Vbeta and 13 Jbeta primers. The assay was immunoSEQ multiplex PCR, and TCRdb's table has in-frame clones only and misses some. The sample lists 150,000 to 200,000 clones; about four fifths were seen once. Findings and caveats of the study: Exclusion as indistinguishable affected some V segments, including TRBV6-2 and TRBV6-3. Later on, an analysis found that several of the most significant clusters appeared to be linked to common viral pathogens, which included parvovirus B19. The authors judged a highly shared variant cluster likely a sequencing artifact. A later analysis linked a missense variant in DCLRE1C to the trimming of TCR beta V and J genes.

The CDR3 runs to 14 residues. The germline V gene encodes CDR1 WSHSY and CDR2 SAAADI. With 4 bases removed from V and 8 bases from J, the gap between germline ends came to 15 bases. The TCR sequence derives from a man aged 50-60 years in good health and CMV-seropositive. Sequencing used PBMCs. The chain recombines TRBV10-2 with TRBJ2-1, with D possibly being TRBD2 (5 bases). CDR3 protein: CASSVLVVGDEQFF. In DNA, the CDR3 is TGCGCCAGCAGTGTACTAGTGGTTGGCGATGAGCAGTTCTTC.